These 12 T cell receptor beta chains originate from one sample sequenced in a study of blood T cell repertoires in COVID-19. Clones were sequenced by immunoSEQ multiplex PCR, and TCRdb holds only the in-frame ones, with some missing. The table includes approximately 240,000 clones, just under 85% detected once. What was sequenced was peripheral blood. These TCRs come from a man aged 45-65 years with acute or convalescent COVID-19.

V is TRBV28 and J is TRBJ1-2; the match to TRBD1 covers 8 bases. This CDR3 contains 14 residues. Germline loops: CDR1 MDHEN, CDR2 SYDVKM. The V segment lost 5 bases and the J segment 5 bases; nucleotides outside the gene matches: 7. The DNA of the CDR3 is TGTGCCAGCAGTAAGAGGGACAGGAGGTATGGCTACACCTTC. Its translation is CASSKRDRRYGYTF.

This clone occurred a few times. Here the CDR3 DNA reads TGTGCCAGCAGTTTTTTGCCGGGTGACGAAGAGACCCAGTACTTC. Translated: CASSFLPGDEETQYF. The chain couples TRBV21-1 to TRBJ2-5; the table's TRBD2 call for D was not verified on the DNA. TRBV21-1 is flagged as a pseudogene. The CDR3 covers 15 residues.

In its sample, this clone was seen once. The genes are TRBV11-3 and TRBJ1-3; D possibly corresponds to TRBD1 (6 bases). V was cut by 5 bases and J by 0 bases, with 14 bases left in between. This CDR3 has 16 amino acids. Germline assignment: CDR1 SGHNT and CDR2 YENEEA. The CDR3 here is CASSQGQSSSGNTIYF. The CDR3 nucleotides read TGTGCCAGCAGCCAGGGACAATCCAGCTCTGGAAACACCATATATTTT.

V gene TRBV28 combines with J gene TRBJ2-7; 7 positions agree with TRBD2. CDR1 is MDHEN, CDR2 SYDVKM, per germline. V was pared by 5 bases and J by 1 base, with 5 bases of the junction left unmatched. The CDR3 is 14 amino acids. As DNA, the CDR3 is TGTGCCAGCAGTCCCCAGGGAGGGTCCTACGAGCAGTACTTC. Residues: CASSPQGGSYEQYF.

With regard to this clone: Other DNA sequences within the sample encode an identical CDR3. This chain joins TRBV30 and TRBJ2-2; 9 bases agree with TRBD1. The germline V gene has CDR1 GTSNPN and CDR2 SVGIG (reference sequence). CDR3 length equals 17 residues. V lost 8 bases, J lost 8 bases, and 21 bases stayed unmatched. Here the CDR3 reads CATSRSGQGTPRGELFF. As DNA, the CDR3 is TGTGCCACCTCTCGGTCCGGACAGGGGACCCCTAGGGGGGAGCTGTTTTTT.

This chain's CDR3 is CASSLAPGYLYEQYF. CDR3 nucleotide sequence: TGCGCCAGCAGCTTGGCCCCAGGATACCTCTACGAGCAGTACTTC. The rearrangement uses TRBV5-1 and TRBJ2-7; D gene ambiguous. This CDR3 has 15 amino acids. V lost 0 bases and J 3 bases, leaving 13 bases between the germline ends. The germline CDR1 and CDR2 sequences are SGHRS and YFSETQ.

V usage is TRBV12-3 or TRBV12-4 and J usage is TRBJ1-1; the D is unclear. The ends were cut back, 6 bases at V and 4 bases at J, with 12 bases in the middle. The CDR3 length is 13 residues. CDR3 bases: TGTGCCAGCAGCTTAACTCGGGGCACTGAAGCTTTCTTT. It encodes CASSLTRGTEAFF.

The CDR3 loop reads CASSFEVSYNSPLHF. The CDR3 DNA is TGTGCCAGCAGCTTTGAGGTTTCCTATAATTCACCCCTCCACTTT. The V and J genes are TRBV11-3 and TRBJ1-6, with unresolved D. The CDR3 is 15 amino acids. Germline-derived CDR1 and CDR2 are SGHNT and YENEEA. The V gene lost 3 bases and the J gene lost 1 base, with 7 bases spanning the gap.

The chain uses TRBV11-3 and TRBJ2-1; the D gene is possibly TRBD1 (6 bases). The CDR3 runs to 14 residues. Germline-derived CDR1 and CDR2 are SGHNT and YENEEA. With 1 base removed from V and 4 bases from J, the gap between germline ends came to 8 bases. The CDR3 region is CASSLVGQYNEQFF. Written as DNA, the CDR3 is TGTGCCAGCAGCTTAGTAGGACAGTACAATGAGCAGTTCTTC.

The V call is TRBV2, the J call TRBJ1-1; D perhaps matches TRBD1 (6 bases). Germline V gene data show CDR1 as SNHLY and CDR2 as FYNNEI. This CDR3 region has 13 residues. V lost 6 bases, J lost 0 bases, and 8 bases lay in between. CDR3 nucleotide sequence: TGTGCCAGCAGGGGACAACTGAACACTGAAGCTTTCTTT. This gives the protein CASRGQLNTEAFF.

The chain employs TRBV5-5 and TRBJ2-7; D unresolved. CDR3 length: 11 amino acids. CDR1 is SGHKS, CDR2 YYEKEE, per germline (reference sequence). The V gene lost 1 base and the J gene lost 5 bases, with 4 bases spanning the gap. CDR3 sequence: CASSLNNEQYF. CDR3 DNA: TGTGCCAGCAGCTTGAATAACGAGCAGTACTTC.

This clone was detected once. The V and J genes are TRBV5-4 and TRBJ2-1, with a tentative D call TRBD1 (6 bases). Trimming took 0 bases from V and 0 from J, leaving 10 bases between them. The CDR3 runs to 16 residues. Germline V lookup: CDR1 SGHNT, CDR2 YYREEE (reference sequence). This CDR3 is CASSLGQVPSYNEQFF. In nucleotides, the CDR3 is TGTGCCAGCAGCTTGGGACAGGTCCCCTCCTACAATGAGCAGTTCTTC.